This T cell receptor beta chain stems from a study of OX40 agonist ivuxolimab in advanced cancers. The study's findings and limits: Not determined was the antigen specificity of the expanded peripheral T cells. Clonal expansion was seen in CD4+ and CD8+ blood T cells by week 6 at 0.1 to 3.0 mg/kg. Among some nonresponders, normalized T-cell clonal expansion was also low.

Concerning this clone itself: Its antigen remains unknown.

With 4 bases clipped from V and 1 base from J, the junction kept 4 bases outside the gene matches. The V gene's germline CDR1 is SGHDT and CDR2 YYEEEE. The CDR3 is 16 residues long. Assay: immunoSEQ multiplex PCR; the TCRdb copy retains only in-frame clones and omits some. The sample gives around 82,000 clones, 88% of which show up once; about 0.76% is in the top ten. The chain combines TRBV5-6 with TRBJ2-2, with TRBD2 matching over 10 bases. This receptor was obtained from an adult with an advanced solid tumor such as melanoma, head and neck, liver or kidney cancer. This specimen consisted of CD4+ or CD8+ T cells sorted from blood, obtained in a trial of the OX40 agonist ivuxolimab. Here the CDR3 reads CASSRPSGRNTGELFF. Here the CDR3 DNA reads TGTGCCAGCAGCCGACCTAGCGGGAGGAACACCGGGGAGCTGTTTTTT.